This is a list of T cell receptor beta chains from one sample in a study of T-cell memory formation after mild COVID-19. TCRdb used MiXCR to reprocess the 5' RACE reads, holding one entry per CDR3 protein. The sample has around 180,000 distinct CDR3 sequences, around 18% seen once. The sample consisted of PBMCs or a T cell subset sorted from them (not recorded which). The receptors derive from a man aged 18 to 30 who had mild COVID-19 (a few samples of this study predate the infection). Cell type and time point are not known. The CDR3 runs from the conserved cysteine through the conserved F or W. A D gene is named only where the DNA matches it firmly. Expanded clones get a size class; other rows say once, few or many, or leave the size out.

DNA	CDR3	V	size	J	D
TGTGCCGGGGGGGGCAGCCTCAGGAAAAACTCTGGAAACACCATATATTTT	CAGGGSLRKNSGNTIYF	TRBV6-1	-	TRBJ1-3	-
TGTGCCAGCAGTGAGAGGGAAACCACCGGGGAGCTGTTTTTT	CASSERETTGELFF	TRBV2	few	TRBJ2-2	-
TGTGCCATCAGTGTTCTATGGCAGGGGTCCGGGGAGCTGTTTTTT	CAISVLWQGSGELFF	TRBV10-3	few	TRBJ2-2	-
TGTGCCAGCAGTCGGGACAAAACCTATTCACCCCTCCACTTT	CASSRDKTYSPLHF	TRBV7-3	-	TRBJ1-6	-
TGTGCCACTACGACGTGGGGGGCACTCGATGGCTACACCTTC	CATTTWGALDGYTF	TRBV7-9	few	TRBJ1-2	-
TGCGCCAGCAGCCAAGATCGACGGGCCGACAGGGGCCAAGAGACCCAGTACTTC	CASSQDRRADRGQETQYF	TRBV4-1	-	TRBJ2-5	TRBD1
TGTGCCAGCAGCCAAGCCCCTAGCGGGGGGGCTAGCACAGATACGCAGTATTTT	CASSQAPSGGASTDTQYF	TRBV3-1	few	TRBJ2-3	TRBD2
TGTGCCAGCAGCCAGGGAGGCTGGGATGAGCAGTTCTTC	CASSQGGWDEQFF	TRBV4-2	-	TRBJ2-1	-
TGTGCCAGCAGCTTCGGACTAGCGGGAGCAGCAGATACGCAGTATTTT	CASSFGLAGAADTQYF	TRBV7-3	few	TRBJ2-3	TRBD2
TGTGCCAGCAGTTCGGGGGGGGGAAGCACAGATACGCAGTATTTT	CASSSGGGSTDTQYF	TRBV4-2	-	TRBJ2-3	TRBD2
TGTGCCAGCAGATCTGGTAGTCAGCCTGGGGAAAAACTGTTTTTT	CASRSGSQPGEKLFF	TRBV7-9	-	TRBJ1-4	-
TGCGCCAGCAGGCCGGGGGGGGGAAGCTCCTACAATGAGCAGTTCTTC	CASRPGGGSSYNEQFF	TRBV5-1	many	TRBJ2-1	TRBD2
TGTGCCAGCAGTAGCCCGGGACATCTCCTCCACTTT	CASSSPGHLLHF	TRBV28	few	TRBJ1-6	-
TGTGCCAGCAGTCCTAGGACAGGGAACACAGATACGCAGTATTTT	CASSPRTGNTDTQYF	TRBV12-3/TRBV12-4	few	TRBJ2-3	TRBD1
TGTGCCAGCAGTCAGGGCATAGGTGAAAAACTGTTTTTT	CASSQGIGEKLFF	TRBV12-3/TRBV12-4	few	TRBJ1-4	-
TGTGCCAGCAGCTCGCAGGGGAGGATAAACGGGGAGCTGTTTTTT	CASSSQGRINGELFF	TRBV7-2	many	TRBJ2-2	-
TGTGCCAGCAGCTTAGCGGGGCCTGGGGGTGAAGCTTTCTTT	CASSLAGPGGEAFF	TRBV7-2	few	TRBJ1-1	-
TGCAGCGTTGCCAGGAACCAAGAGACCCAGTACTTC	CSVARNQETQYF	TRBV29-1	-	TRBJ2-5	-
TGCGCCAGCAGCCCCGCTGAGCCAGGGCTTGAGACCCAGTACTTC	CASSPAEPGLETQYF	TRBV5-1	few	TRBJ2-5	-
TGCAGCGTGGGGGACTACGAGCAGTACTTC	CSVGDYEQYF	TRBV29-1	-	TRBJ2-7	-
TGCAGTGCTGCGGGACAAGAGACCCAGTACTTC	CSAAGQETQYF	TRBV20-1	few	TRBJ2-5	-
TGTGCCAGCAGCCCAATATCACCCCTCCACTTT	CASSPISPLHF	TRBV7-6	few	TRBJ1-6	-
TGCAGTGCTAGAGATAGCAGGGGTTATTCACCCCTCCACTTT	CSARDSRGYSPLHF	TRBV20-1	few	TRBJ1-6	-
TGTGCCAGCAGCTCCTCGGGGGGGACTCAGCCCCAGCATTTT	CASSSSGGTQPQHF	TRBV3-1	-	TRBJ1-5	-
TGTGCCAGCAGCCGGTCCGGGCGGCACCAAGAGACCCAGTACTTC	CASSRSGRHQETQYF	TRBV7-2	-	TRBJ2-5	-
TGCGCCAGCAGCGATGGGACAGCAACTAATGAAAAACTGTTTTTT	CASSDGTATNEKLFF	TRBV5-1	-	TRBJ1-4	TRBD1
TGTGCCAGCAGCTTAATTTCAGGGGGCCGGGGAGAGACCCAGTACTTC	CASSLISGGRGETQYF	TRBV7-3	few	TRBJ2-5	TRBD1
TGTGCCATCAGCCCCGGACTAGCTCTCTCCTACGAGCAGTACTTC	CAISPGLALSYEQYF	TRBV10-3	-	TRBJ2-7	TRBD2
TGTGCCAGCAGCCCTCGGGACAGGCCTTCCTATGGCTACACCTTC	CASSPRDRPSYGYTF	TRBV12-3/TRBV12-4	many	TRBJ1-2	TRBD1
TGTGTCAGCAGTCCAGAAGACGGGACAGGGATAAGACGGAGGAGCTCCTACGAGCAGTACTTC	CVSSPEDGTGIRRRSSYEQYF	TRBV12-3/TRBV12-4	-	TRBJ2-7	TRBD1
TGTGCCAGCAGCTTAGCACTCGGGTCTTACAATCAGCCCCAGCATTTT	CASSLALGSYNQPQHF	TRBV7-2	-	TRBJ1-5	-
TGCGCCAGCAGCCGATTCTTGACGGGGGACACTGAAGCTTTCTTT	CASSRFLTGDTEAFF	TRBV4-1	-	TRBJ1-1	-
TGCGCCAGCAGTGACGCGGGGGGGCTCCGGGATACGCAGTATTTT	CASSDAGGLRDTQYF	TRBV10-2	few	TRBJ2-3	TRBD2
TGCGCCAGCAGCGAACCGGGACAGTTATATGGCTACACCTTC	CASSEPGQLYGYTF	TRBV5-1	-	TRBJ1-2	TRBD1
TGTGCCAGCAGCGGACGGGTGAACACTGAAGCTTTCTTT	CASSGRVNTEAFF	TRBV12-3/TRBV12-4	-	TRBJ1-1	-
TGTGCCATCAGTGAGACTAGCGGGGGGGCTTATACGCAGTATTTT	CAISETSGGAYTQYF	TRBV10-3	few	TRBJ2-3	TRBD2
TGTGCCAGCAGTGATTCGAGGGTTGAAGCTTTCTTT	CASSDSRVEAFF	TRBV6-2/TRBV6-3	-	TRBJ1-1	-
TGCGCCAGCAGCTACGGACCAATTGACAGGCGTCGCACTGAAGCTTTCTTT	CASSYGPIDRRRTEAFF	TRBV5-1	-	TRBJ1-1	-
TGTGCCAGCGGAGAAGAGGGACTAGCGGGGAGCGGTACGCAGTATTTT	CASGEEGLAGSGTQYF	TRBV12-3/TRBV12-4	few	TRBJ2-3	TRBD2
TGCGCCAGCAGCCAAGCTCCTGTGGGAGGACAGGGGGCAGGGGCCAAAAACATTCAGTACTTC	CASSQAPVGGQGAGAKNIQYF	TRBV4-1	few	TRBJ2-4	TRBD1
TGCGCCAGCAGCTTGGCTGGGACAGGGGTCTACGAGCAGTACTTC	CASSLAGTGVYEQYF	TRBV5-1	few	TRBJ2-7	TRBD1
TGTGCCACCAGTCGGACTAGCGGGGGGACCTTGGATACGCAGTATTTT	CATSRTSGGTLDTQYF	TRBV15	-	TRBJ2-3	TRBD2
TGTGCCAGCAGCCAGCTCCCGGGGACTGAAGCTTTCTTT	CASSQLPGTEAFF	TRBV9	-	TRBJ1-1	-
TGTGCCAGCAGCTTAGGGGGCGGGGACAGGGTACCGCAGTTCTTC	CASSLGGGDRVPQFF	TRBV7-2	few	TRBJ2-1	TRBD1
TGTGCCAGCAGTGGGGACAGCTATCAGCCCCAGCATTTT	CASSGDSYQPQHF	TRBV6-2/TRBV6-3	-	TRBJ1-5	TRBD1
TGCAGTGCTAGAAGCGAAACAGGGTTTGCTAATGAAAAACTGTTTTTT	CSARSETGFANEKLFF	TRBV20-1	-	TRBJ1-4	-
TGCAGCGTTGAGACAGGCTCGGCCAGCTCCTACAATGAGCAGTTCTTC	CSVETGSASSYNEQFF	TRBV29-1	-	TRBJ2-1	-
TGTGCCAGCAGTGAACTAGCAGATACGCAGTATTTT	CASSELADTQYF	TRBV2	few	TRBJ2-3	-
TGTGCCACCAGGGGCTCTTTTGATGGCTACACCTTC	CATRGSFDGYTF	TRBV24-1	few	TRBJ1-2	-
TGTGCCAGCACCCTTTGGACAAACACCGGGGAGCTGTTTTTT	CASTLWTNTGELFF	TRBV12-3/TRBV12-4	few	TRBJ2-2	-
TGTGCCAGCAGACGGGCCCCAACCGGAGGTATTCAGTACTTC	CASRRAPTGGIQYF	TRBV7-2	few	TRBJ2-4	-
TGTGCCAGCAGCCCCAACGAAGCTCAGGCCAAGGGGCTCCAAGAGACCCAGTACTTC	CASSPNEAQAKGLQETQYF	TRBV6-4	once	TRBJ2-5	-
TGTGCCAGCAAAACTAGCGGGAACTACGAGCAGTACTTC	CASKTSGNYEQYF	TRBV6-6	-	TRBJ2-7	TRBD2
TGCGCCAGCAGCTTGGGGGGACAGTATGAAAAACTGTTTTTT	CASSLGGQYEKLFF	TRBV5-1	-	TRBJ1-4	TRBD1
TGCGCCAGCAGCTTAGGGGATACCGGGGCCAACGTCCTGACTTTC	CASSLGDTGANVLTF	TRBV5-1	-	TRBJ2-6	-
TGTGCCAGCAGCCTCACAGGGGAAGCTTTCTTT	CASSLTGEAFF	TRBV12-3/TRBV12-4	few	TRBJ1-1	-
TGTGCCAGCAGCTTGTCGGGACTGAACAATTCACCCCTCCACTTT	CASSLSGLNNSPLHF	TRBV7-2	-	TRBJ1-6	-
TGCAGCGTTGAACGTTATAGGGCAAAGCAGACCTATGGCTACACCTTC	CSVERYRAKQTYGYTF	TRBV29-1	-	TRBJ1-2	-
TGTGCCAGCAGTCCCAGAAAGAACACTGAAGCTTTCTTT	CASSPRKNTEAFF	TRBV6-5	-	TRBJ1-1	-